A single sample gave rise to the 2 T cell receptor beta chains below, sequenced in a study of T cell responses to AZD1222 COVID-19 vaccine. The assay was immunoSEQ multiplex PCR, and TCRdb's table has in-frame clones only and misses some. The profile shows approximately 150,000 clones, roughly nine tenths of them singletons. Sequencing was performed on peripheral blood, taken 28 days after the second AZD1222 dose. The source is an adult who received the AZD1222 COVID-19 vaccine.

V usage is TRBV27 and J usage is TRBJ2-7, with TRBD1 identical over 10 bases. Per the germline V gene, CDR1 is MNHEY and CDR2 is SMNVEV (reference sequence). This CDR3 spans 18 amino acids. Losses at the gene ends were 2 bases for V and 2 bases for J; bases not matched to a gene: 12. CDR3 sequence reads: CASSLTGTGVKLAYEQYF. The CDR3 bases are TGTGCCAGCAGTTTAACCGGGACAGGGGTTAAGCTCGCCTACGAGCAGTACTTC.

V gene TRBV19 combines with J gene TRBJ1-4, with 8 bases aligning to TRBD1. The CDR3 spans 16 residues. V trimming: 6 bases; J trimming: 5 bases; junction bases outside the gene matches: 11. Germline V gives CDR1 LNHDA, CDR2 SQIVND (reference sequence). This CDR3 reads CASRGIDRGPNEKLFF. DNA of the CDR3: TGTGCCAGTAGGGGGATCGACAGGGGCCCGAATGAAAAACTGTTTTTT.